One sample yielded the 7 T cell receptor beta chains listed below, sequenced in a study of blood T cells in healthy people across ages. Primers used in a second PCR of roughly 7 to 12 cycles were a sample-barcoded 5' primer and a J-beta primer mix. Each CDR3 protein gets one entry after TCRdb re-called the 5' RACE reads with MiXCR. The sample shows about 780,000 distinct CDR3 sequences, about 42% of them seen only once. The sample was blood. The source is a man older than 75 in good health.

The V and J genes are TRBV4-3 and TRBJ2-4, with D possibly matching TRBD1 (6 bases). There are 15 residues in the CDR3. Trimming cost V 3 bases and J 6 bases, with 15 bases left between them. Germline V lookup: CDR1 LGHNA, CDR2 YSLEER. The CDR3 loop reads CASSQQNRDGNIQYF. In nucleotides, the CDR3 is TGCGCCAGCAGCCAGCAGAACAGGGATGGAAACATTCAGTACTTC.

This clonotype was observed at least ten times. As DNA, the CDR3 is TGTGCCAGCAGCATTTTACAGGGGGTACAGGGGGCACAAGGCTACACCTTC. Amino acid sequence: CASSILQGVQGAQGYTF. The rearrangement joins TRBV7-2 to TRBJ1-2, with TRBD1 identical over 9 bases. V gave up 5 bases and J gave up 8 bases; unmatched junction bases: 18. The CDR3 covers 17 residues. The germline gives CDR1 SGHTA, CDR2 FQGNSA.

As to this clonotype: This may stem from a read error, because a much larger clone lies one nucleotide away. V usage is TRBV20-1 and J usage is TRBJ2-1; 7 nucleotides agree with TRBD1. V shed 5 bases and J 0 bases; nucleotides not matched to a gene: 10. Germline V CDR1 and CDR2: DFQATT, SNEGSKA (reference sequence). CDR3 length: 16 residues. The CDR3 coding sequence is TGCAGTGCTCACCAATCCAGACAGGGCTCCTACAATGAGCAGTTCTTC. Translated: CSAHQSRQGSYNEQFF.

The chain is built from TRBV20-1 and TRBJ2-7; D uncertain. The V gene's germline CDR1 is DFQATT and CDR2 SNEGSKA (reference sequence). The CDR3 extends over 11 amino acids. Trimming pared 7 bases from V and 1 base from J, leaving 8 bases between. This chain's CDR3 is CSGARSYEQYF. The CDR3 nucleotides are TGCAGTGGTGCCAGATCCTACGAGCAGTACTTC.

The rearrangement uses TRBV6-2 or TRBV6-3 and TRBJ2-1; either TRBD1 or TRBD2 may fit D (5 bases each). Germline V lookup: CDR1 MNHEY, CDR2 SVGEGT. Trimming shortened V by 6 bases and J by 4 bases, and 10 bases separated the two germline ends. This CDR3 is built from 13 residues. CDR3 in amino acids: CASRWDGYNEQFF. CDR3 in DNA: TGTGCCAGCAGGTGGGACGGATACAATGAGCAGTTCTTC.

The V and J genes are TRBV5-5 and TRBJ2-1, with D possibly being TRBD2 (5 bases). Trimming left V 2 bases short and J 15 bases short, with 15 bases between. Germline V CDR1 and CDR2: SGHKS, YYEKEE (reference sequence). The length of the CDR3 is 12 residues. The CDR3 here is CASSLNGGQTFF. In nucleotides, the CDR3 is TGTGCCAGCAGCTTAAACGGAGGCCAAACGTTCTTC.

V gene TRBV18 combines with J gene TRBJ2-5; the match to TRBD2 covers 9 bases. Unmatched junction bases numbered 15, after V lost 5 bases and J lost 2 bases. Germline V lookup: CDR1 KGHSH, CDR2 LQKENI. The CDR3 consists of 18 residues. The CDR3 coding sequence is TGTGCCAGCTCATCGACTAGCGGCGAGTCTTTCAGACAAGAGACCCAGTACTTC. Its protein product is CASSSTSGESFRQETQYF. The whole variable domain, filled in from reference TRBV18 and TRBJ2-5, reads NAGVMQNPRHLVRRRGQEARLRCSPMKGHSHVYWYRQLPEEGLKFMVYLQKENIIDESGMPKERFSAEFPKEGPSILRIQQVVRGDSAAYFCASSSTSGESFRQETQYFGPGTRLLVL.